Listed below are T cell receptor beta chains from one sample, sequenced in a study of shared clonotypes between healthy human individuals. The table came from immunoSEQ multiplex PCR; TCRdb's copy has only in-frame clones and leaves some out. The sample gives hundreds of thousands of clones, around 77% of which show up once; 12% is in the top ten. Sequenced input: PBMCs. The source is a woman aged 40 to 55 in good health. Some clones in this sample may be carry-over from other donors' samples. The CDR3 runs from the conserved cysteine through the conserved F or W. A D gene is named only where the DNA matches it firmly.

D gene	V gene	J gene	CDR3 protein
NA	TRBV6-1	TRBJ2-6	CASSESDSGANVLTF
NA	TRBV4-1	TRBJ1-1	CASSQTPGGTEAFF
NA	TRBV19	TRBJ2-3	CASSSGDTDTQYF
NA	TRBV2	TRBJ2-1	CASSKLGGNYNEQFF
NA	TRBV10-1	TRBJ2-1	CASSYGILNEQFF
NA	TRBV7-9	TRBJ1-2	CASSLEFPGDGGYTF
TRBD1	TRBV18	TRBJ2-5	CASSPAGTGGQETQYF
TRBD1	TRBV4-3	TRBJ1-4	CASSQRAGGFDEKLFF
TRBD2	TRBV2	TRBJ2-5	CASRPGLADQETQYF
TRBD1	TRBV28	TRBJ2-5	CASSHWRRTGQETQYF
NA	TRBV30	TRBJ1-1	CAWRLYRGIPPTNTEAFF
TRBD1	TRBV30	TRBJ1-2	CAWTTGPGANYGYTF
NA	TRBV4-2	TRBJ2-2	CASSQVRTGELFF
TRBD1	TRBV18	TRBJ2-7	CASSTGGNEQYF
TRBD1	TRBV28	TRBJ2-5	CASSPDRQGVIETQYF
NA	TRBV18	TRBJ1-1	CASSPQGVGNTEAFF
NA	TRBV11-2	TRBJ2-1	CASSLEGGQFQRPYNEQFF
NA	TRBV28	TRBJ1-4	CASREGGRRNEKLFF
TRBD2	TRBV5-1	TRBJ2-1	CASSLAGEHYNEQFF
NA	TRBV9	TRBJ2-3	CASSVGSDTQYF
TRBD2	TRBV18	TRBJ2-7	CASSRLARTDEQYF
NA	TRBV30	TRBJ1-2	CAWSISPGGGYTF
TRBD2	TRBV5-4	TRBJ2-5	CASSTGLAAAETQYF
TRBD1	TRBV6-5	TRBJ1-2	CASSYGTGYYGYTF
TRBD2	TRBV10-3	TRBJ2-2	CAISQLAGVSTGELFF
TRBD2	TRBV7-6	TRBJ2-7	CASSPGTSGVYEQYF
NA	TRBV6-1	TRBJ1-4	CASSLSPEEKLFF
NA	TRBV19	TRBJ2-3	CASRVTASTDTQYF
NA	TRBV11-2	TRBJ1-2	CASSVSQNYGYTF
TRBD2	TRBV18	TRBJ2-1	CASSPLAGPYNEQFF
NA	TRBV11-2	TRBJ2-7	CASSLAVYSYEQYF
NA	TRBV18	TRBJ1-5	CASSPEGGVGQPQHF
NA	TRBV7-9	TRBJ1-2	CASSLGTSYGYTF
TRBD2	TRBV2	TRBJ2-3	CASSEVGLAGVQYF
NA	TRBV6-1	TRBJ1-5	CASSERGAGSYWPQHF
TRBD2	TRBV5-4	TRBJ2-7	CASSLGLTNSYEQYF
NA	TRBV7-9	TRBJ1-2	CASSLYPGTSDGYTF
NA	TRBV11-2	TRBJ2-3	CASSLGVAASTDTQYF
TRBD1	TRBV15	TRBJ1-5	CATSKPAGTGHNQPQHF
NA	TRBV19	TRBJ2-1	CASSIGSAVNNEQFF
NA	TRBV7-8	TRBJ1-3	CASSEQVTGNTIYF
NA	TRBV5-1	TRBJ2-2	CASSSGGLGVTGELFF
TRBD1	TRBV29-1	TRBJ2-5	CSVEGDRSASETQYF
NA	TRBV21-1	TRBJ2-5	CASSARRIQETQYF
NA	TRBV19	TRBJ2-2	CASSLVHTGELFF
NA	TRBV27	TRBJ1-2	CASSLRVGSYGYTF
NA	TRBV25-1	TRBJ2-1	CASSGPAGHPKGNEQFF
NA	TRBV19	TRBJ1-1	CASSRPGPKAFF